The TCR beta chain described here comes from a study of T-cell reconstitution after alpha-beta-depleted transplantation in children. The germline V gene has CDR1 MNHNS and CDR2 SASEGT. This CDR3 spans 16 amino acids. Trimming left V 0 bases short and J 4 bases short, with 13 bases between. Construction of the TCRbeta library involved unique molecular identifiers. Each CDR3 protein is one row after TCRdb ran MiXCR on the PCR reads. Of about 370,000 distinct CDR3 sequences in the sample, about a fifth are singletons; the top ten hold 3.8%. The chain uses TRBV6-1 and TRBJ2-1; maybe TRBD2 (5 bases). The origin of this receptor is a human donor who donated a stem cell graft to a child with acute myeloid leukemia. The specimen comprised PBMCs from the stem cell graft donor, sampled from the stem cell graft. The DNA for the CDR3 is TGTGCCAGCAGTGAAGCGGGCCAGCGGAAGTACAATGAGCAGTTCTTC. It is translated as CASSEAGQRKYNEQFF.